Below are 2 T cell receptor beta chains sequenced from a single sample in a study of cytomegalovirus exposure and HLA in healthy donors. Method: immunoSEQ multiplex PCR; TCRdb's copy keeps in-frame clones and lacks some. The sample yields roughly 110,000 clones, about 85% seen once. Sequencing was performed on PBMCs. The source is a woman under 30 in good health and CMV-seropositive.

The rearrangement links TRBV11-2 to TRBJ2-7; a weak D match, TRBD1 (5 bases). The CDR3 covers 15 residues. V dropped 0 bases and J dropped 1 base, with 10 bases sitting between them. Germline values: CDR1 SGHAT, CDR2 FQNNGV. The CDR3 sequence: CASSLDRARSYEQYV. DNA for the CDR3: TGTGCCAGCAGCTTAGACAGGGCGAGGTCCTACGAGCAGTACGTC.

The chain carries TRBV5-8 and TRBJ1-5; D is possibly TRBD1 (6 bases). Trimming removed 4 bases at V and 0 bases at J, with 26 bases between. The CDR3 covers 20 residues. Per the germline V gene, CDR1 is SGHTS and CDR2 is YDEGEE. This CDR3 is CASSRKILQGPRYSNQPQHF. CDR3 nucleotides: TGTGCCAGCAGCCGGAAAATCCTTCAGGGGCCCCGTTATAGCAATCAGCCCCAGCATTTT.